This TCR beta chain was found in a study of T-cell memory formation after mild COVID-19. Study overall: TCR clusters were mostly donor specific. Findings and limits, study-wide: A second wave of clones peaked on day 37, and their SARS-CoV-2 specificity went unconfirmed.

As for this clonotype: Its antigen remains unidentified. A read error may account for a junction end that differs from germline.

TCRalpha and TCRbeta libraries used 5'RACE with constant-segment primers and UMIs. TCRdb processed the 5' RACE reads anew with MiXCR; each CDR3 protein has one entry. The profile shows around 140,000 distinct CDR3 sequences, roughly 6.2% of them singletons. The TCR comes from an adult woman who had mild COVID-19 (a few samples of this study predate the infection). Cell type and time point are not known. Sequenced sample: PBMCs or a T cell subset sorted from them (not recorded which).

CDR3 sequence (DNA): TGTGCCAGCAGCAACGGCGGATTT. Translation gives CASSNGGF. J is TRBJ1-1 and V is TRBV2; no firm D call. Germline CDR1 reads SNHLY; CDR2 reads FYNNEI. This CDR3 spans 8 amino acids.